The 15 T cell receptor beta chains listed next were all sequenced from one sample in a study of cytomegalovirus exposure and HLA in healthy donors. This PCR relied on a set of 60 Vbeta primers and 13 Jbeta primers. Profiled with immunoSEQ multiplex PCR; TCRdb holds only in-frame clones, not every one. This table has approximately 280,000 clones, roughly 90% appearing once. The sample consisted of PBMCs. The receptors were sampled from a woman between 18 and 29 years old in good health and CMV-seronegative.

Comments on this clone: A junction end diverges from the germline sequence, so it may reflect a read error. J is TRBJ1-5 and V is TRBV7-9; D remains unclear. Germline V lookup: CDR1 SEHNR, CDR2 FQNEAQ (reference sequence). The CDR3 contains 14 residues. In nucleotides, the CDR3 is TGTTCCAGCAGCTTAGCTCATAGCAATCAGCCCCAGCATTTT. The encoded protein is CSSSLAHSNQPQHF.

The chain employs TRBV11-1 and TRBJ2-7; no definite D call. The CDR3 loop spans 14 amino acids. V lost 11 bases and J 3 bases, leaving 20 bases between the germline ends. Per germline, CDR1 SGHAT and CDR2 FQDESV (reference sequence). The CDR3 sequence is CASAVRPSNYEQYF. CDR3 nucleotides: TGTGCCTCAGCCGTGAGGCCTAGTAACTACGAGCAGTACTTC.

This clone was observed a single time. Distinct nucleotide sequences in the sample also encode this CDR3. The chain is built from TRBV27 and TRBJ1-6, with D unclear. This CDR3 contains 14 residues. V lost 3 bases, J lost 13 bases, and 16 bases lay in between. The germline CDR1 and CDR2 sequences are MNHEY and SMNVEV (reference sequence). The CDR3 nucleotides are TGTGCCAGCAGTTTTGCGTCCACTTCCTCCCCCCTCCACTTT. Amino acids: CASSFASTSSPLHF.

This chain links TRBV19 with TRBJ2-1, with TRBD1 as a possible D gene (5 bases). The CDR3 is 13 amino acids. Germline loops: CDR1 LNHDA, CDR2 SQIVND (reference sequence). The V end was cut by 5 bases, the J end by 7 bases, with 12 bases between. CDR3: CASSLTSGNEQFF. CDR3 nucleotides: TGTGCCAGTAGTCTAACCTCAGGGAATGAGCAGTTCTTC.

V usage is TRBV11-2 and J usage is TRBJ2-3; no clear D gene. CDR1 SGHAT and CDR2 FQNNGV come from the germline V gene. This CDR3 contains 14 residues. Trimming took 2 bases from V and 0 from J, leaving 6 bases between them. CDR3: CASSLSPSTDTQYF. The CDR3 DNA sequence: TGTGCCAGCAGCTTATCCCCGAGCACAGATACGCAGTATTTT.

The DNA for the CDR3 is TGTGCCAGCAGCCTACAGGGGGCGAAGTACTCCTATAATTCACCCCTCCACTTT. Protein: CASSLQGAKYSYNSPLHF. The chain links TRBV11-2 to TRBJ1-6, with TRBD1 matching over 9 bases. This CDR3 contains 18 residues. The V gene end was trimmed by 5 bases and the J gene end by 0 bases; junction bases not matched to a gene: 8. Germline V CDR1 and CDR2: SGHAT, FQNNGV.

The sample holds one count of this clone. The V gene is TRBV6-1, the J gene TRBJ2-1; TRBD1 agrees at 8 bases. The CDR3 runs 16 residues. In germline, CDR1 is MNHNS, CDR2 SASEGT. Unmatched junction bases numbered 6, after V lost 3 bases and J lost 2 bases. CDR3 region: CASSDDRDRTYNEQFF. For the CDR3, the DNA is TGTGCCAGCAGTGATGACAGGGACAGGACCTACAATGAGCAGTTCTTC.

The CDR3 DNA reads TGCGCCAGCAGCCCGCGGGACAGGGCCTACGAGCAGTACTTC. Translated, it gives CASSPRDRAYEQYF. This chain connects TRBV4-1 to TRBJ2-7; TRBD1 aligns across 9 bases. CDR3 length equals 14 residues. Trimming cost V 4 bases and J 2 bases; bases outside gene matches: 3. Germline CDR1 and CDR2: MGHRA and YSYEKL.

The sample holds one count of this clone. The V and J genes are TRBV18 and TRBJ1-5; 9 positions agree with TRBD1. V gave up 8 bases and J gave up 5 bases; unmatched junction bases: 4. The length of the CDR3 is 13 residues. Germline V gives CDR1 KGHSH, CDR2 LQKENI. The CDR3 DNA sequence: TGTGCCAGCGCCACAGGGGGCGATCAGCCCCAGCATTTT. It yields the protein CASATGGDQPQHF.

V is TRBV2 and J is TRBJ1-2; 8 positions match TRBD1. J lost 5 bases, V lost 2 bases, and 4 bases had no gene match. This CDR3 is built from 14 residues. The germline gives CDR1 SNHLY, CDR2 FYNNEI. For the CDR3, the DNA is TGTGCCAGCAGTGAAAGGACAGGGCCGTATGGCTACACCTTC. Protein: CASSERTGPYGYTF.

The CDR3 nucleotides are TGCGCCAGCAGCTGGACAGGAGTACCAAGCACAGATACGCAGTATTTT. Amino acid sequence: CASSWTGVPSTDTQYF. This sequence joins TRBV5-1 and TRBJ2-3, with 7 bases aligning to TRBD1. The germline CDR1 and CDR2 sequences are SGHRS and YFSETQ. The CDR3 consists of 16 residues. After removal of 3 bases from V and 0 bases from J, the junction contained 7 bases not matched to a gene.

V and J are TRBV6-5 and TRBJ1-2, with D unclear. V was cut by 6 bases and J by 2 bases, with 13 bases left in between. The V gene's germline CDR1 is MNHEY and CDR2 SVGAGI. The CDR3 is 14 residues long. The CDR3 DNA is TGTGCCAGCAGCCCTTTTTCCCGGAACTATGGCTACACCTTC. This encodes CASSPFSRNYGYTF.

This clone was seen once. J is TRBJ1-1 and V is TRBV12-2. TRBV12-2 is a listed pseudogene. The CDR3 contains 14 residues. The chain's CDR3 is CASRLPGMNTEAFF. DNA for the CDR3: TGTGCAAGTCGCTTGCCGGGGATGAACACTGAAGCTTTCTTT.

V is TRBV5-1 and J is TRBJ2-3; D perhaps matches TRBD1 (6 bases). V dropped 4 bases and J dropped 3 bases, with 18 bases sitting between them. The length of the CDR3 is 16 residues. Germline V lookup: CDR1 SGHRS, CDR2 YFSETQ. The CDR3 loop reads CASSVLQGIGTDTQYF. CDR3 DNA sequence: TGCGCCAGCAGCGTACTACAGGGAATAGGAACAGATACGCAGTATTTT.

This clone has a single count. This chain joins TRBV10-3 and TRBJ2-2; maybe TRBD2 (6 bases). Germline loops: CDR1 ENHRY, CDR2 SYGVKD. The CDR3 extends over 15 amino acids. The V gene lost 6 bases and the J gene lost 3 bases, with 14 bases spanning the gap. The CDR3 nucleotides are TGTGCCATCAGGGAGGGGAGTCTGGACACCGGGGAGCTGTTTTTT. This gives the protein CAIREGSLDTGELFF.